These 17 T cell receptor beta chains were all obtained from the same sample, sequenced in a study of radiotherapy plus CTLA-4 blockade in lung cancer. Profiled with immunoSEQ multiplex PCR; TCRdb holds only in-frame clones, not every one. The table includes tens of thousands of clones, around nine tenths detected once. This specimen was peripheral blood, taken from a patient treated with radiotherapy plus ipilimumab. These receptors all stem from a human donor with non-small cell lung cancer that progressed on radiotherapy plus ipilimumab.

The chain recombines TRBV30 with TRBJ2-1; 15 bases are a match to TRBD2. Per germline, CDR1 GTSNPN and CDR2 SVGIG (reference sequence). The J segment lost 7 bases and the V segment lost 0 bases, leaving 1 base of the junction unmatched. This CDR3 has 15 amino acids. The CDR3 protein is CAWSVGLAGGNEQFF. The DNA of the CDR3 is TGTGCCTGGAGTGTGGGACTAGCGGGGGGAAATGAGCAGTTCTTC.

CDR3 region: CASSRSGFNEQFF. The CDR3 DNA is TGTGCCAGCAGTCGATCAGGGTTTAATGAGCAGTTCTTC. The chain recombines TRBV2 with TRBJ2-1; TRBD1 might be the D (5 bases). V was pared by 5 bases and J by 7 bases, with 12 bases between. The CDR3 covers 13 residues. Germline CDR1 and CDR2: SNHLY and FYNNEI.

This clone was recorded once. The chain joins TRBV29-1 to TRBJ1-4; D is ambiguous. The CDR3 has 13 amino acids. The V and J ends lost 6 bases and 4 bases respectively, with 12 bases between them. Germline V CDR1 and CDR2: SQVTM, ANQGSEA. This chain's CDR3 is CSVAASFNEKLFF. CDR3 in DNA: TGCAGCGTCGCGGCCTCGTTTAATGAAAAACTGTTTTTT.

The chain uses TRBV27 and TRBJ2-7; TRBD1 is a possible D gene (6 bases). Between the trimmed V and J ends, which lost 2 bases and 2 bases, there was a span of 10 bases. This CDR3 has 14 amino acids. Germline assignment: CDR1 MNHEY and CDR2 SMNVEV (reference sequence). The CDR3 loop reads CASSLDQGPYEQYF. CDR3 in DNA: TGTGCCAGCAGTTTAGATCAGGGGCCCTACGAGCAGTACTTC.

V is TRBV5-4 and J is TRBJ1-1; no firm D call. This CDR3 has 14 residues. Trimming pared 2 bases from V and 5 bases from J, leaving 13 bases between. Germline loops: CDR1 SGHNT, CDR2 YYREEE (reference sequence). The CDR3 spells CASSFQIPMTEAFF. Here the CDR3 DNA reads TGTGCCAGCAGCTTTCAGATACCGATGACTGAAGCTTTCTTT.

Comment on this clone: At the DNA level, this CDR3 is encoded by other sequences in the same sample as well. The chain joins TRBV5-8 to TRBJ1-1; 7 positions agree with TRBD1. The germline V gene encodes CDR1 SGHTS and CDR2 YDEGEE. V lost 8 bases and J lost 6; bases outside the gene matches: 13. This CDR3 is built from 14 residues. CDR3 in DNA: TGTGCCAGTAACCCACTCTCTGGGACAGCTGAAGCTTTCTTT. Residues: CASNPLSGTAEAFF. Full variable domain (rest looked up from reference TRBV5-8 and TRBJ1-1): EAGVTQSPTHLIKTRGQQATLRCSPISGHTSVYWYQQALGLGLQFLLWYDEGEERNRGNFPPRFSGRQFPNYSSELNVNALELEDSALYLCASNPLSGTAEAFFGQGTRLTVV.

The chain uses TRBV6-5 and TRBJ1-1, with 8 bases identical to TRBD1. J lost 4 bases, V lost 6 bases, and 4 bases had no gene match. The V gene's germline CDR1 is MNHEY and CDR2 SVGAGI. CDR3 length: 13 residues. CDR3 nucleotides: TGTGCCAGCAGCCATACAGGGGGCACTGAAGCTTTCTTT. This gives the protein CASSHTGGTEAFF.

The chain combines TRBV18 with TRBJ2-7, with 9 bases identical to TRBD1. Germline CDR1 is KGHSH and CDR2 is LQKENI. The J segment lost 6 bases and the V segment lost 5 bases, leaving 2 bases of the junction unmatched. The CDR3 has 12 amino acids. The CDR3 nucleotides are TGTGCCAGCTCAAGGGACAGGGTCGAGCAGTACTTC. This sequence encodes CASSRDRVEQYF.

The CDR3 DNA follows: TGTGCCAGCAGCTTAACGGCCAGGGTGGGGTATGGCTACACCTTC. This encodes CASSLTARVGYGYTF. V is TRBV7-8 and J is TRBJ1-2; D may be TRBD1 (5 bases). Trimming left V 2 bases short and J 5 bases short, with 15 bases between. This CDR3 spans 15 amino acids. Germline loops: CDR1 SGHVS, CDR2 FQNEAQ.

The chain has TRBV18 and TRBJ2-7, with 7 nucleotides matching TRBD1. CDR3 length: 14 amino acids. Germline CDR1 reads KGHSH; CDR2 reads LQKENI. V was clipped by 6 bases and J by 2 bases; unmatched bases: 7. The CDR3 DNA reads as TGTGCCAGCTCCCTAAGGGACAGCACCTACGAGCAGTACTTC. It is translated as CASSLRDSTYEQYF.

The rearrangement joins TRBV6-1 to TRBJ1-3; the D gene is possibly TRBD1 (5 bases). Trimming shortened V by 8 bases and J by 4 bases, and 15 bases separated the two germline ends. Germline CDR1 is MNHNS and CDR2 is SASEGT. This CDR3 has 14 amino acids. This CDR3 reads CASGREGEGNTIYF. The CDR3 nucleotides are TGTGCCAGCGGCCGTGAAGGGGAGGGAAACACCATATATTTT.

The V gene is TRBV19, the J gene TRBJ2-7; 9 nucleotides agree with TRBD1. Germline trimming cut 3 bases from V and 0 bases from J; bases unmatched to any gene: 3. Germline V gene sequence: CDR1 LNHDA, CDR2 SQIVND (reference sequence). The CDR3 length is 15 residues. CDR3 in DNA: TGTGCCAGTAGTATGGACAGGGGAGGCTCCTACGAGCAGTACTTC. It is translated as CASSMDRGGSYEQYF.

CDR3 nucleotide sequence: TGCGCCAGCAGCATTGGACAGGGTCTGAACACTGAAGCTTTCTTT. It codes for CASSIGQGLNTEAFF. The J gene is TRBJ1-1, the V gene TRBV5-1, with 8 bases lining up with TRBD1. CDR1 and CDR2 from the germline V gene are SGHRS and YFSETQ. The trim removed 4 bases at V and 0 bases at J, leaving 5 bases unmatched. The CDR3 covers 15 residues.

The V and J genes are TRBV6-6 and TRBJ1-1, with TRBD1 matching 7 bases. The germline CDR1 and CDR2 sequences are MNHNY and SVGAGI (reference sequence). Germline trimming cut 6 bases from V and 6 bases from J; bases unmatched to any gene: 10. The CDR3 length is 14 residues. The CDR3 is CASRQYRQGSEAFF. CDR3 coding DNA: TGTGCCAGCAGACAATATAGACAGGGCTCTGAAGCTTTCTTT.

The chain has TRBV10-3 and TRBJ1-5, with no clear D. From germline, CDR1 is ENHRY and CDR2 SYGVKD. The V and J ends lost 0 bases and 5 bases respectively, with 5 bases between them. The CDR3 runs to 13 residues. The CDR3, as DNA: TGTGCCATCAGTGAGTCGAGGGATCAGCCCCAGCATTTT. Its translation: CAISESRDQPQHF.

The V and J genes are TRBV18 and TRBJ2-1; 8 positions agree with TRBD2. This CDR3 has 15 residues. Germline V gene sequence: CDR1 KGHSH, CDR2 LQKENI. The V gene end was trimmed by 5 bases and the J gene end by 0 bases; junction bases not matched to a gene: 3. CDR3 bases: TGTGCCAGCTCATCAAGCGGGAGCTCCTACAATGAGCAGTTCTTC. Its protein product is CASSSSGSSYNEQFF.

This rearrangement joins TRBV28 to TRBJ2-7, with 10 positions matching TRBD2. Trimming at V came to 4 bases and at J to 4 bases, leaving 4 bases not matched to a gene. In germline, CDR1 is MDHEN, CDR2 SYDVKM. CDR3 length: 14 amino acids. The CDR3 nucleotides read TGTGCCAGCAGTTGGACTAGCGGTACTTACGAGCAGTACTTC. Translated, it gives CASSWTSGTYEQYF.